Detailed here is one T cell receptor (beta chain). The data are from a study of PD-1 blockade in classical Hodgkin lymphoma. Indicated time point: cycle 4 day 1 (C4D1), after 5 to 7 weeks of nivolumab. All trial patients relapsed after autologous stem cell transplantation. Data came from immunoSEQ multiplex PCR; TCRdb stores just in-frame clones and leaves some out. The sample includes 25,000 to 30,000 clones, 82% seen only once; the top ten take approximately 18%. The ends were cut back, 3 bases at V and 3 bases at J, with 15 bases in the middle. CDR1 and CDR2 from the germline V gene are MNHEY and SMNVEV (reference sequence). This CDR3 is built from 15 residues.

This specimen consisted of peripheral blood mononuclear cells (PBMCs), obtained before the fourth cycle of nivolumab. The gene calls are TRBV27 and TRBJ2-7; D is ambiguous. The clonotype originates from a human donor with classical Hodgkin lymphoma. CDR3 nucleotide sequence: TGTGCCAGCAGTTTGGGCCCCGGACGGCGCTACGAGCAGTACTTC. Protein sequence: CASSLGPGRRYEQYF.